A selection of T cell receptor beta chains follows, all from one sample in a study of CD8 T cells in ankylosing spondylitis. One entry per CDR3 protein results from TCRdb running MiXCR on the 5' RACE reads. The table lists roughly 440,000 distinct CDR3 sequences, roughly a sixth of them singletons. Sequenced input: blood, either unsorted or a sorted T cell fraction (not recorded which). These receptors were collected from a male donor with ankylosing spondylitis. CDR3s include the opening cysteine and the closing phenylalanine or tryptophan. Fields, in order: J gene, D gene, V gene, clone size, CDR3 length, CDR3 protein, CDR3 DNA. A D gene is named only where the DNA matches it firmly. Clone sizes are given selectively: once, few, many, or a class where the clone is expanded.

TRBJ2-3	-	TRBV6-1	-	14	CASSRPSGTDTQYF	TGTGCCAGCAGTCGGCCTAGTGGGACAGATACGCAGTATTTT
TRBJ2-2	TRBD2	TRBV27	-	17	CASSKRPAGDLSGELFF	TGTGCCAGCAGTAAACGACCAGCGGGAGATTTGTCCGGGGAGCTGTTTTTT
TRBJ2-7	-	TRBV9	few	13	CASSVALGGEQYF	TGTGCCAGCAGCGTGGCCCTTGGGGGAGAGCAGTACTTC
TRBJ2-1	TRBD2	TRBV28	few	18	CASSFEYFSGSGYNEQFF	TGTGCCAGCAGTTTTGAATACTTCAGCGGGAGCGGATACAATGAGCAGTTCTTC
TRBJ2-5	-	TRBV20-1	-	14	CSARARDSLGTQYF	TGCAGTGCTAGAGCCCGGGACTCCCTGGGGACCCAGTACTTC
TRBJ2-7	-	TRBV6-1	-	13	CASRTVGAYEQYF	TGTGCCAGCCGGACAGTAGGGGCCTACGAGCAGTACTTC
TRBJ1-4	TRBD1	TRBV7-2	-	15	CASSSPGQGMEKLFF	TGTGCCAGCAGCTCTCCGGGACAGGGAATGGAAAAACTGTTTTTT
TRBJ2-5	TRBD2	TRBV6-5	-	15	CASSYSGSSGETQYF	TGTGCCAGCAGTTACTCGGGCTCTAGCGGTGAGACCCAGTACTTC
TRBJ2-5	-	TRBV7-9	few	15	CASSSGGTYQETQYF	TGTGCCAGCAGCTCCGGCGGGACGTACCAAGAGACCCAGTACTTC
TRBJ1-2	TRBD1	TRBV12-3/TRBV12-4	-	12	CVTQTGGYGYTF	TGTGTCACCCAGACAGGGGGCTATGGCTACACCTTC
TRBJ2-1	TRBD2	TRBV7-3	many	15	CASSLAPSGLNEQFF	TGTGCCAGCAGCTTAGCGCCTAGCGGGTTAAATGAGCAGTTCTTC
TRBJ1-4	TRBD1	TRBV5-1	-	15	CASSPTGAPNEKLFF	TGCGCCAGCAGCCCAACAGGGGCCCCTAATGAAAAACTGTTTTTT
TRBJ1-1	-	TRBV5-1	-	16	CASHPGEQRSNTEAFF	TGCGCCAGCCACCCCGGGGAGCAGCGGTCGAACACTGAAGCTTTCTTT
TRBJ2-1	-	TRBV6-1	few	16	CASSDGAAGFYNEQFF	TGTGCCAGCAGTGATGGGGCCGCGGGTTTCTACAATGAGCAGTTCTTC
TRBJ2-4	-	TRBV6-1	-	19	CASSRRGETGVLAKNIQYF	TGTGCCAGCAGCCGAAGGGGGGAGACAGGAGTTTTAGCCAAAAACATTCAGTACTTC
TRBJ1-4	-	TRBV5-1	few	16	CASSLAGTAPNEKLFF	TGCGCCAGCAGCTTGGCCGGAACAGCTCCAAATGAAAAACTGTTTTTT
TRBJ2-2	TRBD1	TRBV5-1	-	16	CASSLGDRGNTGELFF	TGCGCCAGCAGCTTGGGAGACAGGGGCAACACCGGGGAGCTGTTTTTT
TRBJ2-2	TRBD1	TRBV6-5	-	18	CASSYSRAGGKGTGELFF	TGTGCCAGCAGTTACTCGAGGGCAGGGGGAAAGGGAACCGGGGAGCTGTTTTTT
TRBJ2-7	-	TRBV20-1	-	12	CSALGGGYEQYF	TGCAGTGCTCTAGGGGGGGGTTACGAGCAGTACTTC
TRBJ2-3	-	TRBV20-1	few	16	CSARDRARASTDTQYF	TGCAGTGCTAGAGATCGGGCCAGGGCTAGCACAGATACGCAGTATTTT
TRBJ2-3	TRBD2	TRBV5-1	few	17	CASSQGLAGRNTDTQYF	TGCGCCAGCAGCCAAGGACTAGCGGGGAGAAACACAGATACGCAGTATTTT
TRBJ1-1	TRBD1	TRBV5-1	-	16	CASSLTKDRANTEAFF	TGCGCCAGCAGCTTGACCAAGGACAGGGCGAACACTGAAGCTTTCTTT
TRBJ1-3	-	TRBV18	-	16	CASSPSQVHSGNTIYF	TGTGCCAGCTCACCGTCGCAGGTCCACTCTGGAAACACCATATATTTT
TRBJ1-1	-	TRBV5-4	once	14	CASSKEQMNTEAFF	TGTGCCAGCAGCAAAGAACAGATGAACACTGAAGCTTTCTTT
TRBJ1-5	-	TRBV12-3/TRBV12-4	-	17	CASHGGGHGYSNQPQHF	TGTGCCAGCCACGGAGGGGGACACGGATATAGCAATCAGCCCCAGCATTTT
TRBJ1-1	-	TRBV11-3	few	16	CASSPRTGTMNTEAFF	TGTGCCAGCAGCCCCCGGACGGGAACAATGAACACTGAAGCTTTCTTT
TRBJ2-7	TRBD2	TRBV20-1	-	17	CSARDSVGSGRLYEQYF	TGCAGTGCTAGAGACTCCGTTGGGAGCGGGAGGCTCTACGAGCAGTACTTC
TRBJ1-5	TRBD1	TRBV20-1	few	18	CSARDRLGGDRENQPQHF	TGCAGTGCTAGAGATAGATTAGGCGGGGACAGAGAAAATCAGCCCCAGCATTTT
TRBJ1-1	TRBD1	TRBV6-5	-	18	CASSYGDRGYNMNTEAFF	TGTGCCAGCAGTTACGGGGACAGGGGGTACAACATGAACACTGAAGCTTTCTTT
TRBJ2-7	TRBD1	TRBV4-1	-	17	CASSQATDRGSSYEQYF	TGCGCCAGCAGCCAAGCTACTGACAGGGGCAGCTCCTACGAGCAGTACTTC
TRBJ2-5	TRBD2	TRBV10-3	-	16	CAISSGLAGGEETQYF	TGTGCCATCAGTTCCGGACTAGCGGGGGGGGAAGAGACCCAGTACTTC
TRBJ1-3	-	TRBV5-1	-	17	CASSFQGRAFSGNTIYF	TGCGCCAGCAGCTTTCAGGGCAGGGCCTTCTCTGGAAACACCATATATTTT
TRBJ1-2	-	TRBV2	-	15	CASSPTQGSGYGYTF	TGTGCCAGCAGCCCCACCCAGGGTTCGGGGTATGGCTACACCTTC
TRBJ2-2	-	TRBV4-3	-	17	CASSQGERALGTGELFF	TGCGCCAGCAGCCAAGGGGAGCGGGCCTTGGGGACCGGGGAGCTGTTTTTT
TRBJ1-2	-	TRBV5-6	-	16	CASSFGGAGANYGYTF	TGTGCCAGCAGCTTTGGGGGCGCAGGGGCCAACTATGGCTACACCTTC
TRBJ2-7	-	TRBV23-1	-	15	CASAWHGGSGYEQYF	TGCGCCAGCGCTTGGCACGGGGGATCAGGCTACGAGCAGTACTTC
TRBJ1-2	TRBD1	TRBV6-1	-	13	CASSEGQGFGYTF	TGTGCCAGCAGTGAGGGACAGGGTTTTGGCTACACCTTC
TRBJ2-3	TRBD2	TRBV10-3	few	16	CAIRGLAEPSTDTQYF	TGTGCCATCAGAGGACTAGCGGAACCTAGCACAGATACGCAGTATTTT
TRBJ1-1	-	TRBV7-2	-	15	CASSLGGIGMSEAFF	TGTGCCAGCAGCTTAGGCGGGATAGGGATGAGTGAAGCTTTCTTT
TRBJ2-7	-	TRBV20-1	many	11	CSASLSYEQYF	TGCAGTGCTAGCCTTTCCTACGAGCAGTACTTC
TRBJ2-7	-	TRBV7-9	-	14	CASSFWPSQPVQYF	TGTGCCAGCAGCTTTTGGCCTAGTCAACCGGTGCAGTACTTC
TRBJ2-7	-	TRBV18	few	13	CASSRGNGYEQYF	TGTGCCAGCTCACGAGGCAATGGCTACGAGCAGTACTTC
TRBJ2-7	TRBD2	TRBV5-1	-	15	CASRQSGGSSYEQYF	TGCGCCAGCAGGCAGAGCGGGGGGAGCTCCTACGAGCAGTACTTC
TRBJ1-1	-	TRBV15	many	13	CATNGQRNTEAFF	TGTGCCACCAACGGACAGAGGAACACTGAAGCTTTCTTT
TRBJ2-7	-	TRBV20-1	few	15	CSARDGAAAEGEQYF	TGCAGTGCTAGAGATGGGGCGGCGGCGGAGGGCGAGCAGTACTTC
TRBJ2-2	TRBD2	TRBV7-9	few	16	CASSKTSGRKSGELFF	TGTGCCAGCAGTAAGACTAGCGGGAGGAAGAGCGGGGAGCTGTTTTTT
TRBJ2-1	-	TRBV20-1	-	17	CSARDFGGVKGLNEQFF	TGCAGTGCTAGAGATTTCGGGGGCGTAAAGGGGTTGAATGAGCAGTTCTTC
TRBJ2-7	TRBD1	TRBV5-1	few	15	CASSSQGDRAYEQYF	TGCGCCAGCAGCTCACAGGGCGACAGGGCCTACGAGCAGTACTTC
TRBJ1-2	-	TRBV21-1	few	16	CASSKENGRGNYGYTF	TGTGCCAGCAGCAAAGAGAACGGCAGGGGTAACTATGGCTACACCTTC
TRBJ2-3	TRBD2	TRBV5-6	few	15	CASSSIAGGTYTQYF	TGTGCCAGCAGCTCCATAGCGGGGGGAACCTATACGCAGTATTTT
TRBJ2-7	-	TRBV12-3/TRBV12-4	-	17	CASSPYRGGQAPYEQYF	TGTGCCAGCAGCCCGTACCGGGGGGGACAGGCCCCCTACGAGCAGTACTTC
TRBJ2-2	TRBD2	TRBV12-3/TRBV12-4	many	15	CASCLAGGITGELFF	TGTGCCAGCTGTCTAGCGGGAGGCATCACCGGGGAGCTGTTTTTT
TRBJ1-6	-	TRBV10-3	-	14	CAIRPQGQNSPLHF	TGTGCCATCAGGCCACAGGGCCAGAATTCACCCCTCCACTTT
TRBJ1-1	TRBD1	TRBV3-1	-	15	CASSQGTGLNTEAFF	TGTGCCAGCAGCCAGGGGACAGGGCTGAACACTGAAGCTTTCTTT
TRBJ2-2	TRBD1	TRBV3-1	few	15	CASSHTQGATGELFF	TGTGCCAGCAGCCATACACAGGGGGCCACCGGGGAGCTGTTTTTT
TRBJ2-3	-	TRBV12-3/TRBV12-4	-	13	CASSLRETDTQYF	TGTGCCAGCAGTTTAAGGGAGACAGATACGCAGTATTTT
TRBJ2-1	TRBD2	TRBV20-1	few	16	CSAFDPAGALYNEQFF	TGCAGTGCCTTCGATCCAGCGGGAGCCCTATACAATGAGCAGTTCTTC